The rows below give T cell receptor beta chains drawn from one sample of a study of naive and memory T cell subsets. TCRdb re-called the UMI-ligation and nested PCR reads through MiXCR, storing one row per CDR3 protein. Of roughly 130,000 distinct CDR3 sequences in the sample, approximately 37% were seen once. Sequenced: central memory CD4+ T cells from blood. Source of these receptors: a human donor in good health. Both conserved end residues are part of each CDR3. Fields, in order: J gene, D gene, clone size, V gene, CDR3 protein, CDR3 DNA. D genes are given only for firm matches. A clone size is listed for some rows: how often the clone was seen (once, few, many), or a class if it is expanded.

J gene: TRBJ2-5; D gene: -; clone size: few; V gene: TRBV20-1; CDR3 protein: CSARASIETQYF; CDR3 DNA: TGCAGTGCTAGAGCCTCAATCGAGACCCAGTACTTC
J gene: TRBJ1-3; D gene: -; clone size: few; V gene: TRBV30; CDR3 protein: CAWNRRGSGNTIYF; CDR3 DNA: TGTGCCTGGAATCGCAGAGGCTCTGGAAACACCATATATTTT
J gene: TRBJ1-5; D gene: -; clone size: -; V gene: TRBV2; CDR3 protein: CASSEAGRQPQHF; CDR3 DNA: TGTGCCAGCAGTGAGGCGGGTCGTCAGCCCCAGCATTTT
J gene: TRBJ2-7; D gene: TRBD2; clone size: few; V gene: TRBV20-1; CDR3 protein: CSATLGLAGVGNPYEQYF; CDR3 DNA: TGCAGTGCTACCCTCGGGCTAGCGGGAGTAGGAAACCCCTACGAGCAGTACTTC
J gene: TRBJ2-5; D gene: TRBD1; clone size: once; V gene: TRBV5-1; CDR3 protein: CASSYVTGGGRETQYF; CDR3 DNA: TGCGCCAGCAGCTATGTGACAGGGGGCGGCCGAGAGACCCAGTACTTC
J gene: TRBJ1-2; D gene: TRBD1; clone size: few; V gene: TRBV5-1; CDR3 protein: CASSLQQGATGYTF; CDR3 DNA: TGCGCCAGCAGCTTACAACAGGGGGCGACCGGCTACACCTTC
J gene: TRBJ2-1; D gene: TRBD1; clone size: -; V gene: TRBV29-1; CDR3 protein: CSVIISDRGTYNEQFF; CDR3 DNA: TGCAGCGTCATCATATCGGACAGGGGCACCTACAATGAGCAGTTCTTC
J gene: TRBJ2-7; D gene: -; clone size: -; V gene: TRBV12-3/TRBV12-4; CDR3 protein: CASSLGGRTGYEQYF; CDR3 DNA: TGTGCCAGCAGTTTAGGAGGACGGACCGGCTACGAGCAGTACTTC
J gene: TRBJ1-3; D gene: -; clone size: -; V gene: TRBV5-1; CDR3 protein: CASSSGTESSGNTIYF; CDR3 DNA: TGCGCCAGCAGCTCCGGGACCGAGAGCTCTGGAAACACCATATATTTT
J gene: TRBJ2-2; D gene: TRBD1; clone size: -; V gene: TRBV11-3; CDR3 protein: CASSLEGRGRGTGELFF; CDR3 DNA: TGTGCCAGCAGCTTAGAGGGCAGGGGGCGCGGCACCGGGGAGCTGTTTTTT
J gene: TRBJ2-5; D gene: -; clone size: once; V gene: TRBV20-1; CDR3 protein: CSARGQAPEARNF; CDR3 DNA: TGCAGTGCTAGAGGACAGGCGCCCGAGGCCAGGAACTTC
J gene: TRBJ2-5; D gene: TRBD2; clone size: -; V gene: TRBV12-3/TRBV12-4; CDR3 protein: CASSPPTSGGETQYF; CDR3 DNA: TGTGCCAGCAGTCCCCCTACTAGCGGAGGGGAGACCCAGTACTTC
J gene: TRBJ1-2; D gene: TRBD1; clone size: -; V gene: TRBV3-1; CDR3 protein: CASSQVGQSYGYTF; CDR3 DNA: TGTGCCAGCAGCCAAGTGGGACAGTCGTATGGCTACACCTTC
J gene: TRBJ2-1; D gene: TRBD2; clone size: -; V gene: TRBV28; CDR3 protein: CASSEWTSGGYNEQFF; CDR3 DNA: TGTGCCAGCAGTGAGTGGACTAGCGGGGGATACAATGAGCAGTTCTTC
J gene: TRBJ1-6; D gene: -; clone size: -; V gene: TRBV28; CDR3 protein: CATQGDSYNSPLHF; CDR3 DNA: TGTGCCACCCAAGGGGACTCCTATAATTCACCCCTCCACTTT
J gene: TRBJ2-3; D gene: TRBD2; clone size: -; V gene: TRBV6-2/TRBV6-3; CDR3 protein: CASSLSSGRPHIKDTQYF; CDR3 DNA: TGTGCCAGCAGTTTGTCTAGCGGGAGGCCCCACATCAAAGATACGCAGTATTTT
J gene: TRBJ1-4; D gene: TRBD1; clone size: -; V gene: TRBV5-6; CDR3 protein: CASSPGQGIEKLFF; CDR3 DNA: TGTGCCAGCAGCCCGGGACAGGGAATTGAAAAACTGTTTTTT
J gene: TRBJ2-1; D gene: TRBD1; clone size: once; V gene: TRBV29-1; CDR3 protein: CTTTGTEGLHEQFF; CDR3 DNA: TGCACCACCACCGGGACAGAAGGGCTCCATGAGCAGTTCTTC
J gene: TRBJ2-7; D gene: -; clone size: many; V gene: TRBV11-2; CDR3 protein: CASSLVLASSYEQYF; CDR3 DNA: TGTGCCAGCAGCTTAGTCCTGGCTTCCTCATACGAGCAGTACTTC
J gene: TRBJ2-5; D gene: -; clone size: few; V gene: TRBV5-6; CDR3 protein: CASSLGFQETQYF; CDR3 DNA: TGTGCCAGCAGCTTGGGATTCCAAGAGACCCAGTACTTC
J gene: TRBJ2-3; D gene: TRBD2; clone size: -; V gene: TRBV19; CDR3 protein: CASSIQLAADTQYF; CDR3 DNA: TGTGCCAGTAGTATCCAACTAGCGGCAGATACGCAGTATTTT
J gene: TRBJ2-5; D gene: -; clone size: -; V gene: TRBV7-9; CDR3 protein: CASSRGLPETQYF; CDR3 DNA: TGTGCCAGCAGTCGGGGTCTTCCAGAGACCCAGTACTTC
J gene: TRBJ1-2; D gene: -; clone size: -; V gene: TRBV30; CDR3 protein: CAWKRSNYGYTF; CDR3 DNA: TGTGCCTGGAAAAGGTCTAACTATGGCTACACCTTC
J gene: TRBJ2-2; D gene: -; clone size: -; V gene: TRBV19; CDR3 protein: CASSRITGELFF; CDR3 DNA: TGTGCCAGTAGCCGTATCACCGGGGAGCTGTTTTTT
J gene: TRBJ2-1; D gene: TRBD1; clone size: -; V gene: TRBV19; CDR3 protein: CASSISAGTGKDNEQFF; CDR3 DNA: TGTGCCAGTAGTATTAGCGCCGGGACAGGGAAGGACAATGAGCAGTTCTTC
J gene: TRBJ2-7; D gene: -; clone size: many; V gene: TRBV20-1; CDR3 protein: CSAAGQLDYEQYF; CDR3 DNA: TGCAGTGCTGCGGGACAACTAGACTACGAGCAGTACTTC
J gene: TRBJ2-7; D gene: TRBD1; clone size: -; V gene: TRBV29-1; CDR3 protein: CSVQRDREGEQYF; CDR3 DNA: TGCAGCGTTCAGCGAGACAGGGAAGGCGAGCAGTACTTC
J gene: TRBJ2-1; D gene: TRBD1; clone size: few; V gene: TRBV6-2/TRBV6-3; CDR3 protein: CASGAWGTGAAYNEQFF; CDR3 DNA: TGTGCCAGCGGGGCGTGGGGTACAGGGGCAGCCTACAATGAGCAGTTCTTC
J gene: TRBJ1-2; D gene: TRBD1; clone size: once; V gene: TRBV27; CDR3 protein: CASSMTGGAGYGYTF; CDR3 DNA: TGTGCCAGCAGTATGACAGGGGGCGCTGGCTATGGCTACACCTTC
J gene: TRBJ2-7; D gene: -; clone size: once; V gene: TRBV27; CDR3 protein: CASSLSLRGTYEQYF; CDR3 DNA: TGTGCCAGCAGTCTATCCCTAAGGGGAACCTACGAGCAGTACTTC
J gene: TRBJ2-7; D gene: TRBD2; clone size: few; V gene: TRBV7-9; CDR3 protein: CASSLTGGTYEQYF; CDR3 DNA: TGTGCCAGCAGCTTAACCGGGGGGACCTACGAGCAGTACTTC
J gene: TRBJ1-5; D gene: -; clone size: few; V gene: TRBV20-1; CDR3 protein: CSAFTGSNQPQHF; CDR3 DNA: TGCAGTGCCTTCACAGGGAGCAATCAGCCCCAGCATTTT
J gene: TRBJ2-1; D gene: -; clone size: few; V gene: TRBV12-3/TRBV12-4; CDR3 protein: CASSSRIDRDTYNEQFF; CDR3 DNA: TGTGCCAGCAGTTCGCGGATAGACCGGGACACATACAATGAGCAGTTCTTC
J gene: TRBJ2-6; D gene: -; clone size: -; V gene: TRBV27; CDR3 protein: CASTRQPSSGANVLTF; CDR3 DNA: TGTGCCAGCACCAGACAGCCGAGCTCTGGGGCCAACGTCCTGACTTTC
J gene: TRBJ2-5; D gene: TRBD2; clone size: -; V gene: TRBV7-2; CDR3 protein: CASSLGGLGLAGAPRLTQYF; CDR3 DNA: TGTGCCAGCAGCTTAGGGGGTTTGGGACTAGCGGGAGCCCCCAGGTTGACCCAGTACTTC
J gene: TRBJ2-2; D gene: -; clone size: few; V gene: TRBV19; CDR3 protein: CASSMIGANTGELFF; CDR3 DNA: TGTGCCAGTAGTATGATAGGGGCGAACACCGGGGAGCTGTTTTTT
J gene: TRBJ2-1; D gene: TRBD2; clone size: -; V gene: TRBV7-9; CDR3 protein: CASSLRLGLAGEASRNEQFF; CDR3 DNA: TGTGCCAGCAGCTTACGATTAGGGCTAGCGGGAGAAGCGAGTCGCAATGAGCAGTTCTTC
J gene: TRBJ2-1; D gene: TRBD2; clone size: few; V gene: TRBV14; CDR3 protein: CASSGGRAINEQFF; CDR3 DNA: TGTGCCAGCAGCGGCGGGAGGGCCATAAATGAGCAGTTCTTC
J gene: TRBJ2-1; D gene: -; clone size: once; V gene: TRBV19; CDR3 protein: CASRPLGIYNEQFF; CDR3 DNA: TGTGCCAGTAGACCTCTCGGGATCTACAATGAGCAGTTCTTC
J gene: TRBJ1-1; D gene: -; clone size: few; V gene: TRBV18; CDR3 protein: CASSLGTTREAFF; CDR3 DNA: TGTGCCAGCTCCCTAGGGACGACGCGTGAAGCTTTCTTT
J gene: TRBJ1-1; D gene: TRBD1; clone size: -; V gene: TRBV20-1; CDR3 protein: CSAAGQMNTEAFF; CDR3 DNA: TGCAGTGCTGCGGGACAGATGAACACTGAAGCTTTCTTT
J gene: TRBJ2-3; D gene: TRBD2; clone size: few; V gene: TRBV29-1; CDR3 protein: CSVAASGSYTDTQYF; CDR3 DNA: TGCAGCGTTGCGGCTAGCGGATCTTACACAGATACGCAGTATTTT
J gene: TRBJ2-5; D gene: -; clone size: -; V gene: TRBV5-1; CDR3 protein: CASSLRPPPSGETQYF; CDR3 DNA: TGCGCCAGCAGCTTGCGTCCCCCCCCGAGTGGGGAGACCCAGTACTTC
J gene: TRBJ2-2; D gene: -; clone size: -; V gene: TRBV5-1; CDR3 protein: CASSPWTNTGELFF; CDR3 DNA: TGCGCCAGCAGCCCATGGACGAACACCGGGGAGCTGTTTTTT
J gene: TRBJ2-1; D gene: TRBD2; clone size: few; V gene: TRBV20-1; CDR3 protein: CSASGTGGVPYNEQFF; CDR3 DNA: TGCAGTGCTAGCGGCACTGGGGGGGTCCCCTACAATGAGCAGTTCTTC
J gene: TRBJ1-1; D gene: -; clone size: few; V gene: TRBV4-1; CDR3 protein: CASIAPKNTEAFF; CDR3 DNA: TGCGCCAGCATCGCTCCGAAGAACACTGAAGCTTTCTTT
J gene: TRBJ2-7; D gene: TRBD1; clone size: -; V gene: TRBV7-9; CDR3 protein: CASSLRPTWGTGTEQYF; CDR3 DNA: TGTGCCAGCAGCTTACGCCCTACTTGGGGGACAGGGACCGAGCAGTACTTC
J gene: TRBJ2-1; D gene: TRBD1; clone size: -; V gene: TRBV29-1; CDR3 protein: CSVGRGQGYNEQFF; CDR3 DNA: TGCAGCGTGGGAAGGGGACAGGGCTACAATGAGCAGTTCTTC
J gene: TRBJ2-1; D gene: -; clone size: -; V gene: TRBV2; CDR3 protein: CASSVGNGNEQFF; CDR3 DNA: TGTGCCAGCAGTGTGGGGAATGGCAATGAGCAGTTCTTC
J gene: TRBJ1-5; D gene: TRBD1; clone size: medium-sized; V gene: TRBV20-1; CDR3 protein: CSATRGTGVGQPQHF; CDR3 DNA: TGCAGTGCCACGCGCGGGACAGGGGTTGGTCAGCCCCAGCATTTT
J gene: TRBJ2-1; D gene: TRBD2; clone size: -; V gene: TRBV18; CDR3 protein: CASSPPGLAGGRSYNEQFF; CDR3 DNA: TGTGCCAGCTCACCACCGGGACTAGCGGGAGGCCGCTCCTACAATGAGCAGTTCTTC
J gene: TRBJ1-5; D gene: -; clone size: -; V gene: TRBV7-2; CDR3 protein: CASSLAGPRGQPQHF; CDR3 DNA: TGTGCCAGCAGCTTGGCCGGGCCTCGGGGGCAGCCCCAGCATTTT
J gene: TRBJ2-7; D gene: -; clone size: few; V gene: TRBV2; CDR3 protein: CASSEVGSYYEQYF; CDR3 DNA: TGTGCCAGCAGTGAAGTCGGCAGCTACTACGAGCAGTACTTC
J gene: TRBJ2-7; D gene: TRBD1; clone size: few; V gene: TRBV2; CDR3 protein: CASSDRGQRYGEQYF; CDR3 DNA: TGTGCCAGCAGTGACAGGGGACAGAGGTATGGTGAGCAGTACTTC
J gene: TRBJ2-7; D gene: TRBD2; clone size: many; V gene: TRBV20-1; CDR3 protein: CSANNRVAGTYEQYF; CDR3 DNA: TGCAGTGCCAACAACAGGGTAGCGGGAACCTACGAGCAGTACTTC
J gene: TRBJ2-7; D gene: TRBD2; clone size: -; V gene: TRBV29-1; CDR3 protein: CSVGGLAGGAYEQYF; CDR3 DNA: TGCAGCGTTGGGGGGCTGGCGGGAGGGGCCTACGAGCAGTACTTC
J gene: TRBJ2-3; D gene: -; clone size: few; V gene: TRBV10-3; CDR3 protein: CAISRGTDTQYF; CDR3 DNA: TGTGCCATCAGTCGGGGCACAGATACGCAGTATTTT
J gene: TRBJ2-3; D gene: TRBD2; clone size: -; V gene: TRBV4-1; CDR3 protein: CASSQALQRESSRVGDTQYF; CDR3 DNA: TGCGCCAGCAGCCAAGCGCTCCAGCGGGAGTCGAGTAGGGTTGGGGATACGCAGTATTTT
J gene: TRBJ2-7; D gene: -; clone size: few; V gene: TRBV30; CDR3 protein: CAWSVLGAKDYEQYF; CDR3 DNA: TGTGCCTGGAGTGTACTAGGGGCTAAAGACTACGAGCAGTACTTC
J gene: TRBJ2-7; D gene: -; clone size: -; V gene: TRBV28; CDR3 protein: CASRPGTATYEQYF; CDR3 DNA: TGTGCCAGCAGGCCCGGGACGGCCACCTACGAGCAGTACTTC